The clone carrying this T cell receptor beta chain has more than one count but fewer than ten. This record belongs to a study of T-cell reconstitution after alpha-beta-depleted transplantation in children. The V gene lost 4 bases and the J gene lost 5 bases, with 15 bases spanning the gap. The CDR3 runs 14 residues. Germline V gene lookup returns CDR1 SGHNT and CDR2 YYREEE (reference sequence). Preparation of the TCRbeta library was carried out with unique molecular identifiers. TCRdb redid the calling of the PCR reads with MiXCR, one entry per CDR3 protein. The sample carries approximately 170,000 distinct CDR3 sequences, approximately 10% recorded once.

This receptor was obtained from a boy aged 2-9 years with acute myeloid leukemia, due to receive a stem cell transplant. The chain uses TRBV5-4 and TRBJ1-1, with a possible D match to TRBD1 (6 bases). Sample: PBMCs, taken before TCRalphabeta/CD19-depleted stem cell transplant. The CDR3, as DNA: TGTGCCAGCAGCGCAGGGGTACTAAGGACTGAAGCTTTCTTT. Translation: CASSAGVLRTEAFF.